The clone carrying this T cell receptor beta chain was recorded a few times. V lost 6 bases and J 8 bases, leaving 16 bases between the germline ends. The germline V gene has CDR1 SGHTA and CDR2 FQGNSA. The CDR3 covers 14 residues. TCRdb re-derived calls from the 5' RACE reads in MiXCR, one entry per CDR3 protein. The sample holds over 40,000 distinct CDR3 sequences, approximately 28% seen once. The chain couples TRBV7-2 to TRBJ1-4; the D gene is possibly TRBD1 (5 bases). Input material: tumor-infiltrating memory CD4+ T cells sorted from the breast tumor. Subset in this sample: memory CD4+ T cells, CD4+CD45RO+CD25-. This clonotype was sampled from a female donor with breast cancer. The CDR3 is CASREPGRGEKLFF. Here the CDR3 DNA reads TGTGCCAGCAGAGAACCCGGTAGGGGAGAAAAACTGTTTTTT.